This TCR beta chain originates from a study of radiation and T cells in renal cell carcinoma. Study-level results: Top tumor clonotypes rose in blood 2 weeks post-radiation, then contracted. No pretreatment tumor biopsies were available for baseline clonotypes.

Sequenced by immunoSEQ multiplex PCR; TCRdb stores in-frame clones only, minus some. The profile shows 40,000 to 50,000 clones, roughly 84% of them singletons. The CDR3 is 17 amino acids. In the case of this clone: What it binds is unknown.

Stated time point: baseline pretreatment blood. The treatment denotes: 15 Gy SBRT to primary tumor, nephrectomy 4 weeks later. After SBRT, blood was collected at 2 and 4 weeks, plus baseline. This renal cell carcinoma was of the clear cell type. The rearrangement uses TRBV21-1 and TRBJ1-6; the table assigns TRBD1, which was not confirmed against the DNA. TRBV21-1 is a known pseudogene. Sequences were derived from blood, sampled from a patient whose treatment included radiotherapy and nephrectomy. This receptor was taken from a woman between 70 and 85 years old with renal cell carcinoma. The CDR3 here is CASSKALGDRPGGPLHF. The DNA for the CDR3 is TGTGCCAGCAGCAAAGCACTCGGGGACAGGCCGGGTGGACCCCTCCACTTT.